A single sample gave rise to the 9 T cell receptor beta chains below, sequenced in a study of graft-versus-host responses after intestinal transplantation. Produced via immunoSEQ multiplex PCR; TCRdb's table is partial and in-frame only. The sample shows approximately 14,000 clones, 90% to 95% of them seen only once. The specimen was PBMCs, collected 9 days after transplant. These receptors originate from a human patient who received an intestinal transplant, so some T cells may come from the graft donor.

The chain recombines TRBV7-8 with TRBJ2-3; unclear D gene. The CDR3 loop spans 10 amino acids. CDR1 is SGHVS, CDR2 FQNEAQ, per germline. Trimming took 6 bases from V and 5 from J, leaving 3 bases between them. The CDR3 nucleotides are TGTGCCAGCAGGGGAGATACGCAGTATTTT. This translates into CASRGDTQYF.

The chain recombines TRBV10-1 with TRBJ2-1, with 7 bases aligning to TRBD2. CDR1 WNHNN and CDR2 SYGVQD come from the germline V gene (reference sequence). The CDR3 is made up of 20 amino acids. J was trimmed by 0 bases and V by 3 bases; bases with no gene match: 17. CDR3 bases: TGCGCCAGCAGTGACAAACAGTCCCCTACTCGGACTAGCTCCTACAATGAGCAGTTCTTC. It encodes CASSDKQSPTRTSSYNEQFF.

The genes are TRBV19 and TRBJ2-7; the D is unclear. Germline loops: CDR1 LNHDA, CDR2 SQIVND (reference sequence). The CDR3 is 14 amino acids. V dropped 2 bases and J dropped 2 bases, with 10 bases sitting between them. Here the CDR3 reads CASSISYGPYEQYF. The CDR3 nucleotides read TGTGCCAGTAGTATAAGTTACGGGCCCTACGAGCAGTACTTC. The full variable domain, with the rest looked up from reference TRBV19 and TRBJ2-7, is DGGITQSPKYLFRKEGQNVTLSCEQNLNHDAMYWYRQDPGQGLRLIYYSQIVNDFQKGDIAEGYSVSREKKESFPLTVTSAQKNPTAFYLCASSISYGPYEQYFGPGTRLTVT.

The chain employs TRBV29-1 and TRBJ2-5; the match to TRBD1 covers 8 bases. V lost 3 bases, J lost 4 bases, and 7 bases stayed unmatched. Germline assignment: CDR1 SQVTM and CDR2 ANQGSEA. The CDR3 has 14 residues. The CDR3 protein is CSVEAGGFGETQYF. In DNA form, the CDR3 reads TGCAGCGTTGAGGCAGGGGGCTTCGGAGAGACCCAGTACTTC.

This sequence joins TRBV28 and TRBJ2-7; D uncertain. Germline V CDR1 and CDR2: MDHEN, SYDVKM. The CDR3 loop spans 11 amino acids. V shed 4 bases and J shed 4 bases, with 5 bases lying between them. The CDR3 sequence: CASSSSYEQYF. In nucleotides, the CDR3 is TGTGCCAGCAGTTCCTCTTACGAGCAGTACTTC.

This clone came up once. The rearrangement links TRBV9 to TRBJ2-3; D perhaps matches TRBD1 (6 bases). The CDR3 covers 15 residues. Trimming took 0 bases from V and 2 from J, leaving 10 bases between them. Germline-derived CDR1 and CDR2 are SGDLS and YYNGEE. CDR3 residues: CASSVGDTYTDTQYF. The CDR3 coding sequence is TGTGCCAGCAGCGTAGGGGACACTTACACAGATACGCAGTATTTT.

This clone was picked up one time. V gene TRBV19 combines with J gene TRBJ1-1, with D possibly matching TRBD1 (5 bases). Germline assignment: CDR1 LNHDA and CDR2 SQIVND (reference sequence). The CDR3 contains 15 residues. V gave up 3 bases and J gave up 5 bases, with 16 bases separating them. The CDR3, as DNA: TGTGCCAGTAGTATTAGCGGGACCGAGGGGACTGAAGCTTTCTTT. Translated, it gives CASSISGTEGTEAFF. Variable domain in full (rest from reference TRBV19 and TRBJ1-1): DGGITQSPKYLFRKEGQNVTLSCEQNLNHDAMYWYRQDPGQGLRLIYYSQIVNDFQKGDIAEGYSVSREKKESFPLTVTSAQKNPTAFYLCASSISGTEGTEAFFGQGTRLTVV.

This chain uses TRBV28 with TRBJ2-7; 7 positions agree with TRBD1. The CDR3 length is 12 residues. CDR1 is MDHEN, CDR2 SYDVKM, per germline. V trimming: 11 bases; J trimming: 2 bases; junction bases outside the gene matches: 6. For the CDR3, the DNA is TGTGCCTCCGGGACAGACGCCTACGAGCAGTACTTC. It specifies CASGTDAYEQYF.

V usage is TRBV11-3 and J usage is TRBJ1-1, with D unclear. From germline, CDR1 is SGHNT and CDR2 YENEEA. V was clipped by 1 base and J by 4 bases, with 7 bases between them. The CDR3 spans 13 residues. CDR3 residues: CASSLGGTTEAFF. DNA of the CDR3: TGTGCCAGCAGCTTAGGCGGTACCACTGAAGCTTTCTTT. Complete variable domain (other parts from reference TRBV11-3 and TRBJ1-1): EAGVVQSPRYKIIEKKQPVAFWCNPISGHNTLYWYLQNLGQGPELLIRYENEEAVDDSQLPKDRFSAERLKGVDSTLKIQPAELGDSAVYLCASSLGGTTEAFFGQGTRLTVV.